This TCR beta chain was identified during a study of cytomegalovirus exposure and HLA in healthy donors. About the research overall: An earlier analysis found 95 million to 140 million unique TCR beta sequences from around 180 million T cells. In terms of ancestry, the Caucasian-associated cluster contained roughly 81% of the approximately 380 genotyped donors.

The germline V and J ends were trimmed by 6 bases and 6 bases, with 11 bases remaining between them. Germline CDR1 reads DFQATT; CDR2 reads SNEGSKA (reference sequence). The CDR3 is 11 amino acids. A remark on this clone: Its antigen remains unknown.

The study's findings and limits: The productive fraction for most TCR beta V segments was about 87% or about 30% in an earlier analysis.

PCR employed 60 Vbeta and 13 Jbeta primers. In the original workflow: Unique TCR beta chains numbered roughly 80 million in a later analysis, with some 9.9 million shared. The method was immunoSEQ multiplex PCR; TCRdb's version includes in-frame clones alone and lacks a portion of them. The V and J calls and the clone size are those of that table, but D and trimming were determined from the DNA. The data show fewer than 200,000 clones, around 79% seen once. The chain recombines TRBV20-1 with TRBJ1-1, with D uncertain. The sample comprised PBMCs. The sequence was collected from a man aged 40-49 years in good health and CMV-seronegative. For the CDR3, the DNA is TGCAGTGCCCGACTAACGTCTGAAGCTTTCTTT. Amino acids: CSARLTSEAFF.